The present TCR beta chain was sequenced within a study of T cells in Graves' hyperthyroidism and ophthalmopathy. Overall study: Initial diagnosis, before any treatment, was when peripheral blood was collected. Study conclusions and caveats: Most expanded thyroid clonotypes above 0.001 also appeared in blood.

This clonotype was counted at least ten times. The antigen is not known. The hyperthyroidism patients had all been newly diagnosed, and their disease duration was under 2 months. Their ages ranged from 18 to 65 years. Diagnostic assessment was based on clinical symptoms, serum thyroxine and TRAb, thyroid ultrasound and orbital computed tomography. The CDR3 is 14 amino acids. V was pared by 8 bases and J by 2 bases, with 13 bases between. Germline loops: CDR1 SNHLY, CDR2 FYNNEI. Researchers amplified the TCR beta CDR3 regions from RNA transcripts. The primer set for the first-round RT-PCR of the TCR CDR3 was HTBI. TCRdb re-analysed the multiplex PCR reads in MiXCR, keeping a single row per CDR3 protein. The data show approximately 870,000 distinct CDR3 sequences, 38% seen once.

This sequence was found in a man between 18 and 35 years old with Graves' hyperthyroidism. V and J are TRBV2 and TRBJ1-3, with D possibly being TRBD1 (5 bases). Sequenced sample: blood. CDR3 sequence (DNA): TGTGCCAGCGGGGGTGCGGGGGCTGGAAACACCATATATTTT. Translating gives CASGGAGAGNTIYF.